Detailed here is one T cell receptor beta chain. The clone's antigen remains unknown. Nothing much larger sits one base from this clone, and base qualities are not available. The protocol used for the library was 5' RACE. The sample was run on an Illumina HiSeq 2500. The second PCR ran for roughly 7 to 11 cycles and used a J-beta primer mix along with a sample-barcoded 5' primer. A template-switch 5' adaptor carrying 12 random nucleotides introduced a unique molecular identifier onto each TCR beta cDNA molecule. At least 3 million CDR3-containing paired-end reads were obtained from each sample. The Mint cDNA synthesis kit, primed by a TRBC-specific oligonucleotide, was used to synthesize first-strand cDNA from all RNA. After uracil-DNA glycosylase treatment, a first 18-cycle PCR used universal primers M1SS and BC2_uni_R on all cDNA. As for the authors' bioinformatics: Each sample was normalized by randomly selecting 1 million high-quality reads, each carrying a distinct molecular identifier. Instead of being binned into consensus sequences, reads with shared molecular identifiers were discarded. CDR3 identification, clonotype clustering and error correction used MiTCR with a Q25 quality threshold and the strictest error-elimination algorithm. A nonparametric unseen species model using Euler transformation provided a lower-bound estimate of total TCR beta diversity. Starting from the raw public reads, TCRdb applied fastp trimming at Q25, assembled clones with MiXCR and retained in-frame beta chains. Under each unique CDR3 protein, matching rows form one entry showing the most common genes and DNA. The authors' filters were not applied to this entry. The sample table lists some 1.6 million distinct CDR3 sequences, roughly 32% of them with a count of one. Clones ranked in the top ten supply over 9% of the sample.

Per the germline V gene, SGHAT is the CDR1 and FQNNGV is the CDR2. The CDR3, from cysteine to phenylalanine, totals 17 residues. Only CDR3 DNA is held: 51 bases, read in frame from base 1. V has 3 bases trimmed and J has 0 bases trimmed; junction bases matching no gene number 6. The data belong to a study of blood T cells in healthy people across ages (dated by TCRdb to 2015 to 2017). Looking at the study overall: In model experiments, template switching captured roughly one uniquely barcoded TCR beta cDNA molecule for every two T cells. Age-related changes in TCR beta repertoire diversity were measured in the study by deep sequencing normalized with unique cDNA molecular identifiers. Four age groups were formed from the donors: young (average approximately 15 years), middle-aged (around 39), aged (roughly 56) and long-lived (about 80). Donors of different ages were randomly distributed across sequencing lanes to avoid experimental bias. For two donors (one aged 18 to 30 and one aged 80 or older), the study analyzed two additional independent replicas of 1 million unique cDNA reads from the same blood draw.

Systemically healthy Caucasian individuals from Russia, around 39 in total and aged roughly 6 to 100 years, were included as donors. Approximately 9 milliliters of peripheral blood were collected from each donor into EDTA-treated Vacutainer tubes. Ficoll-Paque density-gradient centrifugation was used to isolate PBMCs, with at least 6 million obtained per sample. Trizol reagent was used to extract total RNA from the PBMCs, yielding at least 5.5 micrograms per sample. The percentages of naive CD45RAhigh/CD27high T cells were determined by flow cytometry on a PBMC aliquot from every donor. Results and caveats for the whole study, not just this receptor: Estimates of total diversity from one million sequenced T cells were regarded as lower bounds and underestimates. Conclusive comparison of naive and antigen-experienced compartments was prevented by the profiling of bulk unsorted PBMCs. Compared with the aged group, the long-lived group had more naive CD4+ T cells, fewer expanded clones and increased TCR diversity, a pattern suggesting age selection. As age increased, observed TCR beta diversity per million T cells dropped in a roughly linear way, and a significant reduction was already evident by age around 41. A strong correlation was found between observed TCR beta diversity and the percentage of naive T cells measured by flow cytometry. Donor CMV infection status was unknown, potentially confounding age-related changes in expanded clonotypes.

The chain is made from TRBV11-2 and TRBJ1-4; 8 central nucleotides agree with TRBD1. The receptor was isolated from a woman aged 25 to 39 in good health. The specimen was blood. The base sequence is TGTGCCAGCAGCTTCGACAGGGGATGGGCAACTAATGAAAAACTGTTTTTT. Its amino acids are CASSFDRGWATNEKLFF.